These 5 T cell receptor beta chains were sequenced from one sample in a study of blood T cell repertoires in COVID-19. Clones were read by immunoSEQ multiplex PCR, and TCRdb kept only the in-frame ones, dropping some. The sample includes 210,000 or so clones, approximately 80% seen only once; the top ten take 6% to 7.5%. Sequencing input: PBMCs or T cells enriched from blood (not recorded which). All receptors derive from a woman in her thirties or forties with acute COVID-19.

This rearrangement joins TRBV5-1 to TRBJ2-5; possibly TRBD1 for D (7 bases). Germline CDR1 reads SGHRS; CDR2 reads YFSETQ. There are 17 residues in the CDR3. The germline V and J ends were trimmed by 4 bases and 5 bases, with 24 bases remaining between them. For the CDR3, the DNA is TGCGCCAGCAGCCTGAATCCAGGCAGGGGGGTAGTGGAGACCCAGTACTTC. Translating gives CASSLNPGRGVVETQYF.

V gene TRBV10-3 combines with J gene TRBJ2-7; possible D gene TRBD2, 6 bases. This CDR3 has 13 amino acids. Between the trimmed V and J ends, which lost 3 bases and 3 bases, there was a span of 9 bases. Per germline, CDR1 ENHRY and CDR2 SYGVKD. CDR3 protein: CAISDGLYYEQYF. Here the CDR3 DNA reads TGTGCCATCAGTGACGGACTATACTACGAGCAGTACTTC.

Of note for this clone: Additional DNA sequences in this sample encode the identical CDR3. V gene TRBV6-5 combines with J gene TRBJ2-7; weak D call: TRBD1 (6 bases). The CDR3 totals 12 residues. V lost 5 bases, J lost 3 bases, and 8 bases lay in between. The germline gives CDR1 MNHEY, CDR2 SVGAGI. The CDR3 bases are TGTGCCAGCAGTCAGACAGGCTACGAGCAGTACTTC. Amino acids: CASSQTGYEQYF.

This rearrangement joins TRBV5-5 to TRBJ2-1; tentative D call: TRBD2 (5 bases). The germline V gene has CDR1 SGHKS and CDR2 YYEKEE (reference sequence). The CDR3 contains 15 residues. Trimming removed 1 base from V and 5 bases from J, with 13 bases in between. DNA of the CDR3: TGTGCCAGCAGCTTGTATCCGGGGTCAGACAATGAGCAGTTCTTC. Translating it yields CASSLYPGSDNEQFF.

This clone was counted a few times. The CDR3 bases are TGTGCCAGCAGCTCTGTCGGCCCGAGGGATCCGGGCTACACCTTC. Amino acid sequence: CASSSVGPRDPGYTF. The chain recombines TRBV5-4 with TRBJ1-2, with D hard to call. The V end lost 3 bases, the J end lost 8 bases, and 20 bases lay between the germline ends. The CDR3 runs to 15 residues. Germline loops: CDR1 SGHNT, CDR2 YYREEE (reference sequence).